Listed below are T cell receptor beta chains from one sample, sequenced in a study of PD-1 blockade in classical Hodgkin lymphoma. Profiling relied on immunoSEQ multiplex PCR, and the TCRdb table lists in-frame clones only, not all of them. The sample yields tens of thousands of clones, more than 80% seen once. The sample consisted of peripheral blood mononuclear cells (PBMCs), taken before the fourth cycle of nivolumab. The receptors were gathered from a human donor with classical Hodgkin lymphoma. Each CDR3 is given with its conserved first and last residue. The order of the fields is V gene, clone size, D gene, J gene, CDR3 DNA, CDR3 protein. A D gene is named only where the DNA matches it firmly. A clone size is listed for some rows: how often the clone was seen (once, few, many), or a class if it is expanded.

v_gene: TRBV18
abundance: -
d_gene: -
j_gene: TRBJ1-3
CDR3nt: TGTGCCAGCTCACCAAAACAGGCCCTGTCTGGAAACACCATATATTTT
CDR3aa: CASSPKQALSGNTIYF

v_gene: TRBV7-7
abundance: few
d_gene: TRBD2
j_gene: TRBJ2-2
CDR3nt: TGTGCTAGCAGCTTAGCGCCCGGGCTAGCGGGACCCACCGGGGAGCTGTTTTTT
CDR3aa: CASSLAPGLAGPTGELFF

v_gene: TRBV6-5
abundance: few
d_gene: -
j_gene: TRBJ2-7
CDR3nt: TGTGCCAGCAGTTACTCGAGTAGCTCCTACGAGCAGTACTTC
CDR3aa: CASSYSSSSYEQYF

v_gene: TRBV6-6
abundance: -
d_gene: -
j_gene: TRBJ1-5
CDR3nt: TGTGCCAGCAGTTACTGGGGCGGCAATCAGCCCCAGCATTTT
CDR3aa: CASSYWGGNQPQHF

v_gene: TRBV11-2
abundance: -
d_gene: -
j_gene: TRBJ2-2
CDR3nt: TGTGCCAGCAGCTTAGATGTGACGAACACCGGGGAGCTGTTTTTT
CDR3aa: CASSLDVTNTGELFF

v_gene: TRBV2
abundance: -
d_gene: -
j_gene: TRBJ1-2
CDR3nt: TGTGCCAGCGAGGCGTGGGTCTATGGCTACACCTTC
CDR3aa: CASEAWVYGYTF

v_gene: TRBV6-5
abundance: -
d_gene: -
j_gene: TRBJ2-7
CDR3nt: TGTGCCAGCAGGCGGGGGCATGAGCAGTACTTC
CDR3aa: CASRRGHEQYF

v_gene: TRBV18
abundance: -
d_gene: TRBD1
j_gene: TRBJ1-2
CDR3nt: TGTGCCAGCTCGCTACAGGGGCCAACTTCCGGCTACACCTTC
CDR3aa: CASSLQGPTSGYTF

v_gene: TRBV14
abundance: once
d_gene: -
j_gene: TRBJ1-2
CDR3nt: TGTGCCAGCAGTCCAGGGCTGGTTTATGGCTACACCTTC
CDR3aa: CASSPGLVYGYTF

v_gene: TRBV19
abundance: -
d_gene: -
j_gene: TRBJ2-6
CDR3nt: TGTGCCAGTAGTAAAGCTGGGGCCAACGTCCTGACTTTC
CDR3aa: CASSKAGANVLTF

v_gene: TRBV5-1
abundance: once
d_gene: TRBD1
j_gene: TRBJ2-3
CDR3nt: TGCGCCAGCAGCTTGGAGGGGGCCCCGGGAGATACGCAGTATTTT
CDR3aa: CASSLEGAPGDTQYF

v_gene: TRBV30
abundance: -
d_gene: -
j_gene: TRBJ2-6
CDR3nt: TGTGCAGCAGGAAGGTACGGGGCCAACGTCCTGACTTTC
CDR3aa: CAAGRYGANVLTF

v_gene: TRBV11-2
abundance: -
d_gene: -
j_gene: TRBJ2-5
CDR3nt: TGTGCCAGCAGCTTATTGGGCCAAGAGACCCAGTACTTC
CDR3aa: CASSLLGQETQYF

v_gene: TRBV7-9
abundance: -
d_gene: -
j_gene: TRBJ2-7
CDR3nt: TGTGCCAGCAGCTTTGTCAACGCCTACGAGCAGTACTTC
CDR3aa: CASSFVNAYEQYF

v_gene: TRBV11-1
abundance: -
d_gene: -
j_gene: TRBJ2-3
CDR3nt: TGTGCCAGCAGCAGCTGGACCGATACGCAGTATTTT
CDR3aa: CASSSWTDTQYF

v_gene: TRBV5-5
abundance: once
d_gene: -
j_gene: TRBJ1-1
CDR3nt: TGTGCCAGCAGCTTCGTGACCTCTGGGGTTGAAGCTTTCTTT
CDR3aa: CASSFVTSGVEAFF

v_gene: TRBV18
abundance: -
d_gene: -
j_gene: TRBJ1-6
CDR3nt: TGTGCCAGCTCACCGGTAGCCAGCTCCTATAATTCACCCCTCCACTTT
CDR3aa: CASSPVASSYNSPLHF

v_gene: TRBV7-8
abundance: -
d_gene: -
j_gene: TRBJ1-6
CDR3nt: TGTGCCAGCAGCTTAGGGACAAGTAATTCACCCCTCCACTTT
CDR3aa: CASSLGTSNSPLHF

v_gene: TRBV2
abundance: once
d_gene: TRBD2
j_gene: TRBJ2-5
CDR3nt: TGTGCCAGCAGGTTACGGACTAGCGGGAGCGGGGGGGAGACCCAGTACTTC
CDR3aa: CASRLRTSGSGGETQYF

v_gene: TRBV6-6
abundance: once
d_gene: TRBD1
j_gene: TRBJ1-2
CDR3nt: TGTGCCAGCAGGATCAACAGGGACAGGGGATTATTCTACACCTTC
CDR3aa: CASRINRDRGLFYTF

v_gene: TRBV9
abundance: -
d_gene: -
j_gene: TRBJ1-1
CDR3nt: TGTGCCAGCAGCTCCTGGTTGGACACTGAAGCTTTCTTT
CDR3aa: CASSSWLDTEAFF

v_gene: TRBV23-1
abundance: -
d_gene: -
j_gene: TRBJ2-7
CDR3nt: TGCGCCAGCAGTCAATCGGGCGGCTACGAGCAGTACTTC
CDR3aa: CASSQSGGYEQYF

v_gene: TRBV7-2
abundance: -
d_gene: -
j_gene: TRBJ2-5
CDR3nt: TGTGCCAGCAGCTTAAGTCCGGAGACCCAGTACTTC
CDR3aa: CASSLSPETQYF

v_gene: TRBV19
abundance: -
d_gene: TRBD2
j_gene: TRBJ2-3
CDR3nt: TGTGCCAGTAGTATGCGGGGGGCAGATACGCAGTATTTT
CDR3aa: CASSMRGADTQYF

v_gene: TRBV30
abundance: once
d_gene: TRBD1
j_gene: TRBJ1-6
CDR3nt: TGTGCCTGGAGTGTAGGACAGGGCGATCCACCCCTCCACTTT
CDR3aa: CAWSVGQGDPPLHF

v_gene: TRBV15
abundance: -
d_gene: -
j_gene: TRBJ1-5
CDR3nt: TGTGCCACCAGCAGACAACAGGGCAATCAGCCCCAGCATTTT
CDR3aa: CATSRQQGNQPQHF

v_gene: TRBV10-3
abundance: -
d_gene: -
j_gene: TRBJ1-2
CDR3nt: TGTGCCATCAGTGAGGAACAGAACTATGGCTACACCTTC
CDR3aa: CAISEEQNYGYTF

v_gene: TRBV19
abundance: -
d_gene: TRBD1
j_gene: TRBJ1-5
CDR3nt: TGTGCCAGTAGTACAGGGGGCTGGCAGCCCCAGCATTTT
CDR3aa: CASSTGGWQPQHF

v_gene: TRBV29-1
abundance: -
d_gene: -
j_gene: TRBJ2-7
CDR3nt: TGCAGCGTTGTAAAGGGGAGAGAGCAGTACTTC
CDR3aa: CSVVKGREQYF

v_gene: TRBV4-1
abundance: -
d_gene: -
j_gene: TRBJ2-1
CDR3nt: TGCGCCAGCGGCCGTTATGAGCAGTTCTTC
CDR3aa: CASGRYEQFF

v_gene: TRBV15
abundance: -
d_gene: -
j_gene: TRBJ1-2
CDR3nt: TGTGCCACCAGCAGGATGACTAACTATGGCTACACCTTC
CDR3aa: CATSRMTNYGYTF

v_gene: TRBV30
abundance: -
d_gene: -
j_gene: TRBJ1-4
CDR3nt: TGTGCCTGGAGTGTACGCGGGGAAAAACTGTTTTTT
CDR3aa: CAWSVRGEKLFF

v_gene: TRBV6-5
abundance: -
d_gene: -
j_gene: TRBJ2-2
CDR3nt: TGTGCCAGCTTCGGCCCAAACACCGGGGAGCTGTTTTTT
CDR3aa: CASFGPNTGELFF

v_gene: TRBV6-5
abundance: few
d_gene: -
j_gene: TRBJ1-3
CDR3nt: TGTGCCAGCAGTTACGCAGCCTCGCCTGGAAACACCATATATTTT
CDR3aa: CASSYAASPGNTIYF

v_gene: TRBV7-7
abundance: -
d_gene: -
j_gene: TRBJ2-3
CDR3nt: TGTGCTAGCAGCTCTTCCCCGGCTGCAGATACGCAGTATTTT
CDR3aa: CASSSSPAADTQYF

v_gene: TRBV19
abundance: -
d_gene: -
j_gene: TRBJ1-6
CDR3nt: TGTGCCAGTAGTATCACCGGGACCAATAATTCACCCCTCCACTTT
CDR3aa: CASSITGTNNSPLHF

v_gene: TRBV21-1
abundance: -
d_gene: -
j_gene: TRBJ1-3
CDR3nt: TGTGCCAGCAGCAAGGCGGCCAGCGTCTCTGGAAACACCATATATTTT
CDR3aa: CASSKAASVSGNTIYF

v_gene: TRBV27
abundance: -
d_gene: -
j_gene: TRBJ1-1
CDR3nt: TGTGCCAGCAGTTTATCGATCGGGACTGAAGCTTTCTTT
CDR3aa: CASSLSIGTEAFF

v_gene: TRBV14
abundance: -
d_gene: TRBD1
j_gene: TRBJ1-6
CDR3nt: TGTGCCAGCAGCCAAGTAGGGGGCTCAGCCTATTCACCCCTCCACTTT
CDR3aa: CASSQVGGSAYSPLHF

v_gene: TRBV14
abundance: -
d_gene: -
j_gene: TRBJ1-1
CDR3nt: TGTGCCAGCAGCCCTTATCTCAGGGAATTGAACACTGAAGCTTTCTTT
CDR3aa: CASSPYLRELNTEAFF

v_gene: TRBV19
abundance: -
d_gene: -
j_gene: TRBJ2-3
CDR3nt: TGTGCCAGTAGTTTGAGACCGACCACAGATACGCAGTATTTT
CDR3aa: CASSLRPTTDTQYF

v_gene: TRBV14
abundance: -
d_gene: -
j_gene: TRBJ1-2
CDR3nt: TGTGCCAGCAGCCCCCAAGTGGGGGATTGCGGCTACACCTTC
CDR3aa: CASSPQVGDCGYTF

v_gene: TRBV5-6
abundance: -
d_gene: -
j_gene: TRBJ2-5
CDR3nt: TGTGCCAGCAAAGATGACCTCGACTCGGGAGAGACCCAGTACTTC
CDR3aa: CASKDDLDSGETQYF

v_gene: TRBV5-1
abundance: few
d_gene: TRBD1
j_gene: TRBJ1-2
CDR3nt: TGCGCCAGCAGCTTAAGTCTTTACGGGACAGACAACAAGGCGGAGGGCTACACCTTC
CDR3aa: CASSLSLYGTDNKAEGYTF

v_gene: TRBV19
abundance: -
d_gene: TRBD1
j_gene: TRBJ2-1
CDR3nt: TGTGCCAGTAGCCTAGACAGGGAAGATGAGCAGTTCTTC
CDR3aa: CASSLDREDEQFF

v_gene: TRBV5-6
abundance: -
d_gene: -
j_gene: TRBJ2-5
CDR3nt: TGTGCCAGCAGTTCCGTTAAGCAGGACCAAGAGACCCAGTACTTC
CDR3aa: CASSSVKQDQETQYF

v_gene: TRBV10-3
abundance: few
d_gene: TRBD1
j_gene: TRBJ1-5
CDR3nt: TGTGCCATCAGCGGCGGGACAGGGGGCAATGGAAGCAATCAGCCCCAGCATTTT
CDR3aa: CAISGGTGGNGSNQPQHF

v_gene: TRBV30
abundance: -
d_gene: TRBD1
j_gene: TRBJ1-1
CDR3nt: TGTGCCTGGAGAAGGGGGCGGGACACTGAAGCTTTCTTT
CDR3aa: CAWRRGRDTEAFF

v_gene: TRBV7-2
abundance: -
d_gene: -
j_gene: TRBJ1-6
CDR3nt: TGTGCCAGCAGCATTCCGGGACACAGCTCCTATAATTCACCCCTCCACTTT
CDR3aa: CASSIPGHSSYNSPLHF